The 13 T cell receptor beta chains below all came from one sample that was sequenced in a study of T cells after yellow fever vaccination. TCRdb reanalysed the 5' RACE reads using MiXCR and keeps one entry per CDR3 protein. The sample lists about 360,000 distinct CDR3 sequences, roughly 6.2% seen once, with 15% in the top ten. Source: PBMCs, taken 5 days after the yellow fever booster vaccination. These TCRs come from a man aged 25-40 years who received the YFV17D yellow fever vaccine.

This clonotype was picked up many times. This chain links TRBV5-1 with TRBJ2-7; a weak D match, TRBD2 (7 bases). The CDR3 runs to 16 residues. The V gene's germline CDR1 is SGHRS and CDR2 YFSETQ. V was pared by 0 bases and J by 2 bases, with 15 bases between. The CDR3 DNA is TGCGCCAGCAGCTTGGCTTTCGGGGAGGGGGCCTACGAGCAGTACTTC. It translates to CASSLAFGEGAYEQYF.

The chain's CDR3 is CASSQGTGVANEKLFF. The CDR3 nucleotides are TGCGCCAGCAGCCAGGGGACAGGGGTTGCTAATGAAAAACTGTTTTTT. The chain recombines TRBV4-3 with TRBJ1-4; 10 nucleotides line up with TRBD1. V lost 3 bases, J lost 3 bases, and 4 bases stayed unmatched. This CDR3 region has 16 residues. Germline V gene sequence: CDR1 LGHNA, CDR2 YSLEER.

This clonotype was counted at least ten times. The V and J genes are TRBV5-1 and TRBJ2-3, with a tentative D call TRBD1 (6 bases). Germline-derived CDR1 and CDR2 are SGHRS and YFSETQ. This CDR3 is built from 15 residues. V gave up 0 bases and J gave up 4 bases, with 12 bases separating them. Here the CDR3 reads CASSLEQGVPDTQYF. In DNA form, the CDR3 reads TGCGCCAGCAGCTTGGAACAGGGAGTCCCAGATACGCAGTATTTT.

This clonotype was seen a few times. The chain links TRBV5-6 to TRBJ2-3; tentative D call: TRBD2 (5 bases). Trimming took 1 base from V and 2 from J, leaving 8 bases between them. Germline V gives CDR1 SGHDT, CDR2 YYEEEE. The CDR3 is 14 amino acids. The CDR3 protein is CASSLPAATDTQYF. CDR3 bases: TGTGCCAGCAGCTTGCCAGCGGCCACAGATACGCAGTATTTT. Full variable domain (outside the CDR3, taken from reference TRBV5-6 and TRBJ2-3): DAGVTQSPTHLIKTRGQQVTLRCSPKSGHDTVSWYQQALGQGPQFIFQYYEEEERQRGNFPDRFSGHQFPNYSSELNVNALLLGDSALYLCASSLPAATDTQYFGPGTRLTVL.

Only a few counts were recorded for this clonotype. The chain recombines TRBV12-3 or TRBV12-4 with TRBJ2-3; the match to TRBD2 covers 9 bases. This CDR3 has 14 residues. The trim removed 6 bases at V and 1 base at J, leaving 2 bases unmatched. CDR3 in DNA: TGTGCCAGCAGATGGACTAGCGGCACAGATACGCAGTATTTT. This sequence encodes CASRWTSGTDTQYF.

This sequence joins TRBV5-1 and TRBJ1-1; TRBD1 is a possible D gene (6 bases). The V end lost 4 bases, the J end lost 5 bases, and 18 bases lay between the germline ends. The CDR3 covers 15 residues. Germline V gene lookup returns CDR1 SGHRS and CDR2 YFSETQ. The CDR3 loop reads CASSPWDTSGTEAFF. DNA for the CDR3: TGCGCCAGCAGCCCGTGGGACACTTCGGGGACTGAAGCTTTCTTT.

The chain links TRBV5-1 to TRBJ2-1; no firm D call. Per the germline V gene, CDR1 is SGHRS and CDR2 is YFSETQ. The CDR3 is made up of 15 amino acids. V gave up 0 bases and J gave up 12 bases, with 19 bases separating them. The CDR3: CASSLAAHLLHVQFF. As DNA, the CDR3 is TGCGCCAGCAGCTTGGCCGCCCACCTCCTCCACGTGCAGTTCTTC.

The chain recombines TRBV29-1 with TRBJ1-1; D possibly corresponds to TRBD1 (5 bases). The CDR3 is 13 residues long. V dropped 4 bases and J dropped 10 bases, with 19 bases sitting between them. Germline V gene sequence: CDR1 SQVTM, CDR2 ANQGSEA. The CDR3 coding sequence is TGCAGCGTTGGACGGGGCAGGGAATATGGAGCTTTCTTT. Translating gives CSVGRGREYGAFF.

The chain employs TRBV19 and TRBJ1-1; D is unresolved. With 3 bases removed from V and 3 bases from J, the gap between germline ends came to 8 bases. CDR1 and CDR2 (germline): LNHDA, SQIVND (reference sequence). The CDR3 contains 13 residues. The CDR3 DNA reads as TGTGCCAGTAGTATCGGTGCCTACACTGAAGCTTTCTTT. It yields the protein CASSIGAYTEAFF.

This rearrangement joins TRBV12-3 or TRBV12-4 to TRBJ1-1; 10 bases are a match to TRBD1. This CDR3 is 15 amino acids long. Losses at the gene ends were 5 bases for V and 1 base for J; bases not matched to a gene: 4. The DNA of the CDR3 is TGTGCCAGCAGTCCGACAGGGGGCGAGAACACTGAAGCTTTCTTT. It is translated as CASSPTGGENTEAFF.

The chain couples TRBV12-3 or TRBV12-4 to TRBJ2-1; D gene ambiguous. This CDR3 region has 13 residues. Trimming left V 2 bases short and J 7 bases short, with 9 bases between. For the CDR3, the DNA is TGTGCCAGCAGTTTAAGGCAACTTAATGAGCAGTTCTTC. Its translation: CASSLRQLNEQFF.

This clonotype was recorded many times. CDR3 sequence: CASSLDGLTGELFF. DNA of the CDR3: TGTGCCAGCAGCTTAGATGGGCTCACCGGGGAGCTGTTTTTT. The chain has TRBV7-2 and TRBJ2-2; D call uncertain. The germline CDR1 and CDR2 sequences are SGHTA and FQGNSA. There are 14 residues in the CDR3. The V end lost 1 base, the J end lost 4 bases, and 7 bases lay between the germline ends.

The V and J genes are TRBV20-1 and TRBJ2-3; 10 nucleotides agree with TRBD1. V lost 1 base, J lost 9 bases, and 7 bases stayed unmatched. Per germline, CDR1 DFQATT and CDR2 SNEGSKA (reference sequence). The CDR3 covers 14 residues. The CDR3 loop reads CSARAEDRGLTQYF. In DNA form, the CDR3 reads TGCAGTGCTAGAGCTGAGGACAGGGGGTTGACGCAGTATTTT.